This T cell receptor (beta chain) comes out of a study of cytomegalovirus exposure and HLA in healthy donors. CDR3 size: 11 residues. Trimming took 6 bases from V and 3 from J, leaving 9 bases between them. Germline V gene lookup returns CDR1 GTSNPN and CDR2 SVGIG (reference sequence). With 60 Vbeta and 13 Jbeta primers, the PCR was carried out. The method was immunoSEQ multiplex PCR; TCRdb's version includes in-frame clones alone and lacks a portion of them. The sample lists approximately 110,000 clones, 65% to 85% occurring once. In regard to this clone: Antigen: not known.

Study findings and constraints: CMV serostatus stood as the only immune exposure information on hand. For most TCR beta V segments, an earlier analysis put the productive rate at about 90% or about 30% of the time. Some TCR beta chains (about 180 of them) were listed as cytomegalovirus-associated. Published work reported that the classifier diagnosed cytomegalovirus status with high specificity and sensitivity.

The TCR originated in a middle-aged man in good health and CMV-seronegative. The chain recombines TRBV30 with TRBJ2-7; no firm D call. Source material: PBMCs. The CDR3 sequence: CACLGNYEQYF. CDR3 DNA sequence: TGTGCCTGCCTAGGAAACTACGAGCAGTACTTC.